This entry lists 2 T cell receptor beta chains sequenced from one sample in a study of shared T cell receptors in the human thymus. Profiled with immunoSEQ multiplex PCR; TCRdb holds only in-frame clones, not every one. The table has 650,000 to 950,000 clones, over 75% seen once. Separately, the same data were catalogued under a study of human thymus T cells.

The specimen was thymocytes. Receptors were obtained from a girl under three years old with a congenital heart defect.

V gene TRBV7-2 combines with J gene TRBJ2-6; TRBD1 matches 7 bases. The V gene's germline CDR1 is SGHTA and CDR2 FQGNSA. There are 18 residues in the CDR3. J was trimmed by 0 bases and V by 3 bases; bases with no gene match: 8. CDR3 amino acids: CASSLGRTGPSGANVLTF. The CDR3 DNA reads TGTGCCAGCAGCTTGGGCCGGACAGGCCCCTCTGGGGCCAACGTCCTGACTTTC.

The J gene is TRBJ1-1, the V gene TRBV10-1, with D tentatively TRBD1 (5 bases). This CDR3 is 14 amino acids long. Germline values: CDR1 WNHNN, CDR2 SYGVQD (reference sequence). Trimming cost V 4 bases and J 1 base, with 10 bases left between them. CDR3 in amino acids: CASSARGTNTEAFF. DNA of the CDR3: TGCGCCAGCAGTGCTAGGGGAACGAACACTGAAGCTTTCTTT.